The source of this T cell receptor (beta chain) is a study of post-analysis software for immune sequencing data. Study observations and caveats: For normalized Chao1 diversity, multiple sclerosis patients scored significantly lower than controls did. TRBV5-6, TRBV5-1 and TRBV20-1 belonged to a set of about five TRBV segments that were more frequent in patients than controls.

Built from TCR beta cDNA, the libraries had unique molecular identifiers in them. MiXCR, run by TCRdb on the PCR reads, gives a single entry per CDR3 protein. The data show 400,000 to 500,000 distinct CDR3 sequences, approximately 38% seen once. Trimming left V 5 bases short and J 2 bases short, with 7 bases between. The CDR3 length is 14 residues. Germline values: CDR1 MNHNY, CDR2 SVGAGI (reference sequence). To note about this clonotype: Its specificity is not known.

Sequencing was carried out using blood. The gene calls are TRBV6-6 and TRBJ2-6, with unresolved D. The origin of this receptor is a girl aged 2 to 10 with multiple sclerosis. CDR3: CASSPAAGANVLTF. The CDR3 nucleotides read TGTGCCAGCAGTCCCGCGGCTGGGGCCAACGTCCTGACTTTC.